These 14 T cell receptor beta chains originate from one sample sequenced in a study of blood T cell repertoires in COVID-19. TCRdb keeps only in-frame clones here, not all; method: immunoSEQ multiplex PCR. Of fewer than 350,000 clones in the sample, roughly 90% were seen once. Sequencing was carried out using PBMCs or T cells enriched from blood (not recorded which). Receptor source: a middle-aged woman who had recovered from COVID-19.

This clone came up once. The V call is TRBV19, the J call TRBJ1-2; tentative D call: TRBD1 (6 bases). Germline V lookup: CDR1 LNHDA, CDR2 SQIVND (reference sequence). V lost 3 bases to trimming and J lost 4 bases, with 9 bases between them. The CDR3 loop spans 13 amino acids. The CDR3 DNA sequence: TGTGCCAGTAGTATGCAGGGGACCTATGGCTACACCTTC. Translation: CASSMQGTYGYTF.

V is TRBV2 and J is TRBJ2-1; 11 positions match TRBD2. The germline V gene has CDR1 SNHLY and CDR2 FYNNEI. With 6 bases clipped from V and 6 bases from J, the junction kept 7 bases outside the gene matches. The CDR3 length is 15 residues. The CDR3 sequence is CASSLLAGEINEQFF. The CDR3, as DNA: TGTGCCAGCAGCTTACTAGCGGGAGAAATCAATGAGCAGTTCTTC.

This clone has a single count. The chain combines TRBV4-3 with TRBJ2-1; 10 bases agree with TRBD1. CDR3 length equals 16 residues. Unmatched junction bases numbered 7, after V lost 3 bases and J lost 5 bases. CDR1 and CDR2 from the germline V gene are LGHNA and YSLEER. The CDR3 here is CASSQSRQGAHNEQFF. In nucleotides, the CDR3 is TGCGCCAGCAGCCAGTCTCGACAGGGGGCCCACAATGAGCAGTTCTTC.

V gene TRBV30 combines with J gene TRBJ1-2; D might be TRBD1 (6 bases). This CDR3 region has 14 residues. Trimming shortened V by 4 bases and J by 2 bases, and 14 bases separated the two germline ends. CDR1 and CDR2 (germline): GTSNPN, SVGIG (reference sequence). CDR3 nucleotides: TGTGCCTGGACCCCGTACAGGGAAAACTATGGCTACACCTTC. Protein sequence: CAWTPYRENYGYTF.

The J gene is TRBJ1-1, the V gene TRBV6-4, with 7 bases aligning to TRBD1. The CDR3 has 13 amino acids. Germline assignment: CDR1 MRHNA and CDR2 SNTAGT. The junction had 1 base not matched to a gene; V was cut back by 5 bases and J by 1 base. CDR3: CASSRTGNTEAFF. The DNA of the CDR3 is TGTGCCAGCAGTAGGACAGGGAACACTGAAGCTTTCTTT.

This sequence joins TRBV27 and TRBJ2-5, with 7 nucleotides matching TRBD2. CDR3 length: 14 residues. Germline lookup yields CDR1 MNHEY and CDR2 SMNVEV (reference sequence). V was clipped by 5 bases and J by 4 bases; unmatched bases: 7. The CDR3 nucleotides are TGTGCCAGCAGTAGGGACTATACAGGAGAGACCCAGTACTTC. Encoded protein: CASSRDYTGETQYF.

V gene TRBV28 combines with J gene TRBJ2-3, with D perhaps matching TRBD2 (7 bases). Trimming cost V 5 bases and J 0 bases, with 18 bases left between them. This CDR3 is 17 amino acids long. Germline CDR1 MDHEN, CDR2 SYDVKM. CDR3 loop: CASSAYAGALSTDTQYF. The CDR3 DNA reads TGTGCCAGCAGTGCTTACGCGGGGGCCCTGAGCACAGATACGCAGTATTTT.

This clone was detected only a few times. This chain links TRBV6-4 with TRBJ2-3; 7 nucleotides align to TRBD2. There are 15 residues in the CDR3. Germline lookup yields CDR1 MRHNA and CDR2 SNTAGT. The junction had 3 bases not matched to a gene; V was cut back by 3 bases and J by 0 bases. Here the CDR3 DNA reads TGTGCCAGCAGTGATGGTAGCGGGAGCACAGATACGCAGTATTTT. This codes for CASSDGSGSTDTQYF.

This clone turned up a few times. This chain uses TRBV3-1 (or the pseudogene TRBV3-2) with TRBJ2-5, with D unresolved. This CDR3 contains 14 residues. V lost 0 bases to trimming and J lost 6 bases, with 11 bases between them. The germline CDR1 and CDR2 sequences are LGHDT and YNNKEL (reference sequence). The CDR3 region has the DNA TGTGCCAGCAGCCAAGATGGGCCGGAACAGACCCAGTACTTC. Protein product: CASSQDGPEQTQYF.

The rearrangement joins TRBV5-6 to TRBJ2-3; 9 bases map to TRBD1. This CDR3 is 14 amino acids long. From germline, CDR1 is SGHDT and CDR2 YYEEEE. V dropped 5 bases and J dropped 6; count of bases not matched to a gene: 7. This CDR3 is CASSMGQGVDTQYF. For the CDR3, the DNA is TGTGCCAGCAGTATGGGACAGGGTGTCGATACGCAGTATTTT.

The rearrangement links TRBV7-2 to TRBJ2-3; TRBD2 is a possible D gene (5 bases). With 0 bases removed from V and 2 bases from J, the gap between germline ends came to 9 bases. The germline gives CDR1 SGHTA, CDR2 FQGNSA. This CDR3 has 15 residues. The CDR3 DNA reads TGTGCCAGCAGCTTAGCACCGGGGAACACAGATACGCAGTATTTT. This codes for CASSLAPGNTDTQYF.

This clone has only a few counts. The rearrangement uses TRBV9 and TRBJ2-1; tentative D call: TRBD2 (6 bases). The germline V gene encodes CDR1 SGDLS and CDR2 YYNGEE. V was trimmed by 4 bases and J by 5 bases, leaving 10 bases between them. The CDR3 is 13 residues long. CDR3 in amino acids: CASSQAGNNEQFF. Written as DNA, the CDR3 is TGTGCCAGCAGCCAGGCGGGGAACAATGAGCAGTTCTTC. The full variable domain, with the rest looked up from reference TRBV9 and TRBJ2-1, is DSGVTQTPKHLITATGQRVTLRCSPRSGDLSVYWYQQSLDQGLQFLIQYYNGEERAKGNILERFSAQQFPDLHSELNLSSLELGDSALYFCASSQAGNNEQFFGPGTRLTVL.

The rearrangement joins TRBV10-2 to TRBJ1-2; 8 bases agree with TRBD1. V lost 4 bases, J lost 4 bases, and 11 bases stayed unmatched. Germline CDR1 reads WSHSY; CDR2 reads SAAADI. CDR3 size: 16 residues. CDR3 residues: CASSGTGQGSRYGYTF. For the CDR3, the DNA is TGCGCCAGCAGTGGGACCGGACAGGGAAGTCGCTATGGCTACACCTTC.

This clone was counted once. Sequence at one end of the junction differs from germline and may be a read error. This chain connects TRBV7-9 to TRBJ1-2, with 7 bases that match TRBD1. CDR3 size: 15 residues. Germline CDR1 and CDR2: SEHNR and FQNEAQ (reference sequence). The CDR3 DNA reads as TGTGCCAGCAACTTAGTCTCAGGACAGGATTATGGCTACACCTTC. It is translated as CASNLVSGQDYGYTF.